The 12 T cell receptor beta chains in this list originate from one sample, sequenced in a study of PD-1 blockade in classical Hodgkin lymphoma. Only in-frame clones appear in the TCRdb table, and some are missing; sequencing was by immunoSEQ multiplex PCR. The sample holds 100,000 to 120,000 clones, 80% to 90% seen once. Following autologous stem cell transplantation, relapse occurred in every patient, and exposure to brentuximab vedotin varied. The sample in question was peripheral blood mononuclear cells (PBMCs), obtained before the second cycle of nivolumab. The receptors were sampled from a human donor with classical Hodgkin lymphoma.

The chain joins TRBV28 to TRBJ2-7; D not resolved. Germline V gene sequence: CDR1 MDHEN, CDR2 SYDVKM. V lost 2 bases, J lost 2 bases, and 7 bases lay in between. The CDR3 covers 13 residues. CDR3 coding DNA: TGTGCCAGCAGTTTAGCGGCCCCCTACGAGCAGTACTTC. It yields the protein CASSLAAPYEQYF.

This chain uses TRBV5-6 with TRBJ1-4; D gene unclear. V lost 2 bases and J lost 0, with 11 bases in between. The CDR3 totals 16 residues. CDR1 and CDR2 (germline): SGHDT, YYEEEE. CDR3 coding DNA: TGTGCCAGCAGCTTTTTAACATATGCAACTAATGAAAAACTGTTTTTT. Amino acids: CASSFLTYATNEKLFF.

The chain links TRBV28 to TRBJ2-2; 10 bases line up with TRBD2. Germline CDR1 is MDHEN and CDR2 is SYDVKM. V trimming: 1 base; J trimming: 6 bases; junction bases outside the gene matches: 14. This CDR3 is built from 19 residues. Here the CDR3 DNA reads TGTGCCAGCAGTTTATCCCTGTCAGCTAGCGGGGGACAACCCGGGGAGCTGTTTTTT. Amino acids: CASSLSLSASGGQPGELFF.

This chain links TRBV7-2 with TRBJ2-5; 7 bases are shared with TRBD2. The V and J ends lost 5 bases and 1 base, in that order; junction bases with no gene match: 7. The CDR3 totals 15 residues. Germline values: CDR1 SGHTA, CDR2 FQGNSA. The CDR3 DNA follows: TGTGCCAGCAGCCTCGGCCGCGGGAGCCAAGAGACCCAGTACTTC. This translates into CASSLGRGSQETQYF.

The V call is TRBV2, the J call TRBJ2-5, with a possible D match to TRBD2 (6 bases). With 7 bases removed from V and 8 bases from J, the gap between germline ends came to 14 bases. The CDR3 sequence is 12 residues long. Germline V gene sequence: CDR1 SNHLY, CDR2 FYNNEI. CDR3 bases: TGTGCCAGCAAAATCTTAGCGGCCACCCAGTACTTC. Protein: CASKILAATQYF.

This chain connects TRBV6-5 to TRBJ2-1; unclear D gene. CDR3 size: 16 residues. CDR1 is MNHEY, CDR2 SVGAGI, per germline. V was shortened by 2 bases and J by 0 bases, with 11 bases between the two germline ends. The CDR3 reads CASSYRRLISYNEQFF. CDR3 coding DNA: TGTGCCAGCAGTTACCGTAGGCTAATCTCCTACAATGAGCAGTTCTTC.

The gene calls are TRBV7-2 and TRBJ1-2; D ambiguous. Trimming took 1 base from V and 4 from J, leaving 16 bases between them. CDR3 length equals 16 residues. Germline assignment: CDR1 SGHTA and CDR2 FQGNSA. Here the CDR3 DNA reads TGTGCCAGCAGCTTAGAACTATGGACGGCGAGCTATGGCTACACCTTC. Its translation: CASSLELWTASYGYTF.

CDR3 nucleotide sequence: TGTGCCAGCAGCCTCAGGGACGCCCATACGCAGTATTTT. Protein product: CASSLRDAHTQYF. The chain combines TRBV5-4 with TRBJ2-3, with D tentatively TRBD1 or TRBD2 (5 bases each). CDR3 length equals 13 residues. Trimming cost V 4 bases and J 7 bases, with 13 bases left between them. Germline CDR1 and CDR2: SGHNT and YYREEE (reference sequence).

The chain uses TRBV27 and TRBJ1-2; D ambiguous. The CDR3 is made up of 14 amino acids. CDR1 and CDR2 (germline): MNHEY, SMNVEV (reference sequence). Trimming left V 1 base short and J 4 bases short, with 10 bases between. The CDR3 DNA is TGTGCCAGCAGTTTATATGGGAAAGGCTATGGCTACACCTTC. This gives the protein CASSLYGKGYGYTF.

This chain links TRBV4-3 with TRBJ2-7, with D perhaps given as TRBD1 or TRBD2 (5 bases each). This CDR3 contains 16 residues. Trimming removed 1 base from V and 0 bases from J, with 13 bases in between. From germline, CDR1 is LGHNA and CDR2 YSLEER. CDR3 protein: CASSQVKGTVSYEQYF. The CDR3 bases are TGCGCCAGCAGCCAAGTCAAAGGGACCGTCTCCTACGAGCAGTACTTC.

The V call is TRBV6-1, the J call TRBJ2-6; no reliable D call. The length of the CDR3 is 15 residues. V lost 2 bases, J lost 0 bases, and 5 bases lay in between. Germline V gene sequence: CDR1 MNHNS, CDR2 SASEGT. This chain's CDR3 is CASSEPGSGANVLTF. DNA of the CDR3: TGTGCCAGCAGTGAACCGGGCTCTGGGGCCAACGTCCTGACTTTC.

The chain joins TRBV6-5 to TRBJ1-1, with unresolved D. This CDR3 is 13 amino acids long. Trimming took off 6 bases at V and 0 bases at J, with 8 bases between the two ends. From germline, CDR1 is MNHEY and CDR2 SVGAGI. CDR3 region: CASRQLLNTEAFF. The CDR3 DNA is TGTGCCAGCAGACAGTTACTGAACACTGAAGCTTTCTTT.